This TCR beta chain originates from a study of blood T cells in healthy people across ages (dated by TCRdb to between 2014 and 2017). With respect to the entire study: In model experiments, template switching captured roughly one uniquely barcoded TCR beta cDNA molecule for every two T cells. For two donors (one aged 18 to 30 and one aged 80 or older), the study analyzed two additional independent replicas of 1 million unique cDNA reads from the same blood draw. The donors were divided into four age groups: young (average around 16 years), middle-aged (around 41), aged (about 62) and long-lived (about 84). To avoid experimental bias, donors of different ages were spread randomly across the sequencing lanes. Using deep sequencing normalized with unique cDNA molecular identifiers, the study measured how TCR beta repertoire diversity changes with age.

Libraries came from 5' RACE. The run used an Illumina HiSeq 2500. A second roughly 6 to 12 cycle PCR used a sample-barcoded 5' primer and a J-beta primer mix. A unique molecular identifier was introduced onto each TCR beta cDNA molecule by a template-switch 5' adaptor carrying 12 random nucleotides. Each sample yielded at least 2.5 million CDR3-containing paired-end reads. All of the RNA was converted into first-strand cDNA using the Mint cDNA synthesis kit, with a TRBC-specific oligonucleotide serving as the primer. Following uracil-DNA glycosylase treatment, a first 18-cycle PCR with universal primers M1SS and BC2_uni_R was performed on all cDNA. The published analysis was carried out like this. For normalization, 1 million high-quality reads, each with a distinct molecular identifier, were randomly selected from each sample. Instead of being binned into consensus sequences, reads that shared molecular identifiers were thrown out. CDR3 identification, clonotype clustering and error correction used MiTCR with a Q25 quality threshold and the strictest error-elimination algorithm. Lower-bound total TCR beta diversity was estimated with a nonparametric unseen species model using Euler transformation. Through fastp at Q25 and MiXCR, TCRdb rebuilt clones from the public reads, retaining in-frame beta chains. Here each entry gathers all rows of one CDR3 protein and keeps the most common genes and DNA. The authors' filters were not applied to this entry. Within this sample are 540,000 or so distinct CDR3 sequences, with 27% of them counted one time only. Clones ranked in the top ten supply approximately 18% of the sample.

The paper's findings and limits, for the study overall: Estimates of total diversity based on one million sequenced T cells were considered lower bounds and underestimates. Compared with the aged group, the long-lived group had more naive CD4+ T cells, fewer expanded clones and increased TCR diversity, suggesting age selection. Since profiling was done on bulk unsorted PBMCs, naive and antigen-experienced compartments could not be conclusively compared. Because donor CMV infection status was unknown, age-related changes in expanded clonotypes were potentially confounded. There was a strong correlation between observed TCR beta diversity and the percentage of naive T cells measured by flow cytometry. Observed TCR beta diversity per million T cells fell roughly linearly with age, and a significant reduction was already apparent by age around 36.

Details on this clonotype: The clone's antigen remains unknown. The DNA is left out, because the CDR3 cannot be placed on it with certainty; the CDR3 is given as TCRdb lists it.

CDR1 is given as LGHDT and CDR2 as YNNKEL, both from the germline V gene (reference sequence). The CDR3 runs 15 residues from the cysteine to the phenylalanine. Donors were a few dozen systemically healthy Caucasian individuals from Russia aged 6 to 90 years. Approximately 11 milliliters of peripheral blood were drawn from each donor into EDTA-treated Vacutainer tubes. Ficoll-Paque density-gradient centrifugation was used to isolate PBMCs, with at least 6 million per sample. Total RNA, at least 6 micrograms per sample, was extracted from PBMCs with Trizol reagent. Naive CD45RAhigh/CD27high T cell percentages were measured by flow cytometry on a PBMC aliquot from every donor.

What was sequenced was blood. The TCR was taken from a woman in her seventies in good health. The chain links TRBV3-1 with TRBJ2-2. CDR3 loop: CASSLFGVGSGELFF.